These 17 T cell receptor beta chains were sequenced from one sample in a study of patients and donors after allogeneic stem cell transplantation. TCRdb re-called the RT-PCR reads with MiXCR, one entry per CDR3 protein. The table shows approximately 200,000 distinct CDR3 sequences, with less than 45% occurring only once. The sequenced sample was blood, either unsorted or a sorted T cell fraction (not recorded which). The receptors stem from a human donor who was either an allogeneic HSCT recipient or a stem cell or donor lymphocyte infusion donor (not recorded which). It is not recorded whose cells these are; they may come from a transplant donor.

In DNA, the CDR3 is TGCGCCAGCAGCCAAGATCGAACAGGGGACATGAACACTGAAGCTTTCTTT. As protein: CASSQDRTGDMNTEAFF. The V gene is TRBV4-3, the J gene TRBJ1-1; TRBD1 matches 7 bases. This CDR3 is built from 17 residues. CDR1 LGHNA and CDR2 YSLEER come from the germline V gene. Losses at the gene ends were 0 bases for V and 0 bases for J; bases not matched to a gene: 7.

CDR3 sequence: CASTNTDSRGYGYTF. In DNA, the CDR3 is TGTGCCAGCACCAACACCGACTCCCGGGGGTATGGCTACACCTTC. This chain links TRBV12-3 or TRBV12-4 with TRBJ1-2; perhaps TRBD1 as D (5 bases). V dropped 7 bases and J dropped 5 bases, with 20 bases sitting between them. The CDR3 runs 15 residues.

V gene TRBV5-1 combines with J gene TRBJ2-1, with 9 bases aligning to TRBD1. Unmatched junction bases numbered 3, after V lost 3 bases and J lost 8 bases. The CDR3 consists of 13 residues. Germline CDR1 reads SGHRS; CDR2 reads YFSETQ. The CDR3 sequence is CASSWDRVHEQFF. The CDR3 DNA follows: TGCGCCAGCAGCTGGGACAGGGTCCATGAGCAGTTCTTC. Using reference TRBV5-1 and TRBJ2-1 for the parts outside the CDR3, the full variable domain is KAGVTQTPRYLIKTRGQQVTLSCSPISGHRSVSWYQQTPGQGLQFLFEYFSETQRNKGNFPGRFSGRQFSNSRSEMNVSTLELGDSALYLCASSWDRVHEQFFGPGTRLTVL.

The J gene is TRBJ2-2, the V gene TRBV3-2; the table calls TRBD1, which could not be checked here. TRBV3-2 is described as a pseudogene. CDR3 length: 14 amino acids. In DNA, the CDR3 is TGTGCCAGCATGAAACAGGAGAACACCGGGGAGCTGTTTTTT. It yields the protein CASMKQENTGELFF.

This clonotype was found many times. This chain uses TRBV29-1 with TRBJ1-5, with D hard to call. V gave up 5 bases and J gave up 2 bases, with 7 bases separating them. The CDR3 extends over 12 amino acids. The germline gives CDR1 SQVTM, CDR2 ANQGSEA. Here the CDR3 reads CSVLEGNQPQHF. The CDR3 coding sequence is TGCAGCGTTCTTGAGGGCAATCAGCCCCAGCATTTT.

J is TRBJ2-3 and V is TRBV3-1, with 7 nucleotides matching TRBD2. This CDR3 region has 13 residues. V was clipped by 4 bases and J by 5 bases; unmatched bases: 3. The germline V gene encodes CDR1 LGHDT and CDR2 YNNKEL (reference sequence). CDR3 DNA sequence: TGTGCCAGCAGCCGATTAGCGGGAGATACGCAGTATTTT. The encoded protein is CASSRLAGDTQYF.

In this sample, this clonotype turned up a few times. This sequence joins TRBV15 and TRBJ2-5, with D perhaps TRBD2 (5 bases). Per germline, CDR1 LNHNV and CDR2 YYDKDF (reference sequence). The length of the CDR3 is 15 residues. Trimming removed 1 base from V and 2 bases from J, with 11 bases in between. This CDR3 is CATSRGGAEQETQYF. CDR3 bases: TGTGCCACCAGCAGAGGGGGAGCGGAACAAGAGACCCAGTACTTC.

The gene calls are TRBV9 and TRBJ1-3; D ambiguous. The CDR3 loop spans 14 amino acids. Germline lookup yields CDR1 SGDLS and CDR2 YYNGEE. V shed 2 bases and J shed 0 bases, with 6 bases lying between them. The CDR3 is CASSVQSSGNTIYF. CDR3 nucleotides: TGTGCCAGCAGCGTTCAAAGCTCTGGAAACACCATATATTTT.

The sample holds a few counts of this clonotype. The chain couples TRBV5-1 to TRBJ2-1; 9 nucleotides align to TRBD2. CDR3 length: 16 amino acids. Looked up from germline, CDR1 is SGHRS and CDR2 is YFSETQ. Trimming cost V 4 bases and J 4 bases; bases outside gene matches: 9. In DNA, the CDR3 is TGCGCCAGCAGCCCAGCAGAACTAGCGGGTTACAATGAGCAGTTCTTC. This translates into CASSPAELAGYNEQFF.

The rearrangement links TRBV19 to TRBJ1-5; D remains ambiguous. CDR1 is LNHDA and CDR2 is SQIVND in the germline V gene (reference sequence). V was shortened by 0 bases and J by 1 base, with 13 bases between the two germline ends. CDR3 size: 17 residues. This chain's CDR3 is CASSIEAARISNQPQHF. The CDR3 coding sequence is TGTGCCAGTAGTATAGAGGCGGCACGCATAAGCAATCAGCCCCAGCATTTT.

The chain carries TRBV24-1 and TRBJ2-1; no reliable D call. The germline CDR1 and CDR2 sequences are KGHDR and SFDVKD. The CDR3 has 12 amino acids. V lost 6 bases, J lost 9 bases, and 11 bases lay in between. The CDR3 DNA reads TGTGCCACCAGTCAAGGTGTGGGTGAGCAGTTCTTC. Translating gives CATSQGVGEQFF.

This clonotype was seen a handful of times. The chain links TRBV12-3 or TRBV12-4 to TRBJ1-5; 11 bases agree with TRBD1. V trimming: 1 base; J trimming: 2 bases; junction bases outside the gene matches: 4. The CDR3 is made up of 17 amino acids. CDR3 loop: CASSLGAGQGGNQPQHF. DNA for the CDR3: TGTGCCAGCAGTTTAGGAGCGGGACAGGGGGGCAATCAGCCCCAGCATTTT.

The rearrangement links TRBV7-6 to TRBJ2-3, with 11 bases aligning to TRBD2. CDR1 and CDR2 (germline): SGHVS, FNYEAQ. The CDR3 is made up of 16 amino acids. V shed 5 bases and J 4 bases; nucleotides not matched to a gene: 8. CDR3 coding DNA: TGTGCCAGCAGCATGACTAGCGGGGCCCCTGCAGATACGCAGTATTTT. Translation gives CASSMTSGAPADTQYF.

The CDR3 sequence is CASSWRTSAYQETQYF. CDR3 nucleotides: TGCGCCAGCAGCTGGAGGACTAGCGCCTACCAAGAGACCCAGTACTTC. The chain couples TRBV5-1 to TRBJ2-5; 9 bases are shared with TRBD2. The length of the CDR3 is 16 residues. Per germline, CDR1 SGHRS and CDR2 YFSETQ. Trimming cost V 3 bases and J 0 bases; bases outside gene matches: 6.

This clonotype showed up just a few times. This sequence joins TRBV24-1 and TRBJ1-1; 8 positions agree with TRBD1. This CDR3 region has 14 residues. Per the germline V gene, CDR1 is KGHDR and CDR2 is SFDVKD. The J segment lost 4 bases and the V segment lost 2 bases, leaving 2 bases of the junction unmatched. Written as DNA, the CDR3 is TGTGCCACCAGTGATTCAGGGGGCTTCACTGAAGCTTTCTTT. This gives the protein CATSDSGGFTEAFF.

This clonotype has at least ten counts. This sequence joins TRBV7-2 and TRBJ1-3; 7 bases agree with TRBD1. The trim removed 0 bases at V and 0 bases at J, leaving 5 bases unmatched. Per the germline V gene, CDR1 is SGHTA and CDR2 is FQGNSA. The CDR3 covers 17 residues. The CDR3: CASSLAGGQFSGNTIYF. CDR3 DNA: TGTGCCAGCAGCTTAGCGGGGGGACAGTTCTCTGGAAACACCATATATTTT.

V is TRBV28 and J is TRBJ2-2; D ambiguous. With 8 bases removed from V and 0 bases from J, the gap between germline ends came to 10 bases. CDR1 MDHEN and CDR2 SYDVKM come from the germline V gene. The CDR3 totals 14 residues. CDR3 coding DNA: TGTGCCAGCGCGAGGCCGCCGAACACCGGGGAGCTGTTTTTT. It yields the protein CASARPPNTGELFF.